This is a list of T cell receptor beta chains from one sample in a study of T cells after yellow fever vaccination. TCRdb re-analysed the 5' RACE reads in MiXCR, keeping a single row per CDR3 protein. The table has about 320,000 distinct CDR3 sequences, 12% seen once. Specimen: CD4+ T cells sorted from PBMCs, collected 15 days after the yellow fever booster vaccination. All receptors come from a man aged 18 to 29 who received the YFV17D yellow fever vaccine. CDR3s include the opening cysteine and the closing phenylalanine or tryptophan. Fields, in order: clone size, J gene, V gene, D gene, CDR3 DNA, CDR3 protein. A D gene is named only where the DNA matches it firmly. The listing skips clone size in some rows; elsewhere it reads once, few, many or a size class.

clone size: NA
J gene: TRBJ2-2
V gene: TRBV5-1
D gene: NA
CDR3 DNA: TGCGCCAGCGGGCCAAGGAACACCGGGGAGCTGTTTTTT
CDR3 protein: CASGPRNTGELFF

clone size: NA
J gene: TRBJ1-2
V gene: TRBV2
D gene: TRBD1
CDR3 DNA: TGTGCCAGCAAGTTAGGACAGGCCTATGGCTACACCTTC
CDR3 protein: CASKLGQAYGYTF

clone size: NA
J gene: TRBJ2-7
V gene: TRBV7-9
D gene: TRBD2
CDR3 DNA: TGTGCCAGCAGTACCAAAGCGGGAACCAAAACCCCCGGGGCGACCTACGAGCAGTACTTC
CDR3 protein: CASSTKAGTKTPGATYEQYF

clone size: NA
J gene: TRBJ1-2
V gene: TRBV29-1
D gene: NA
CDR3 DNA: TGCAGCGTTTATCGGGGCGGGACACACTATGGCTACACCTTC
CDR3 protein: CSVYRGGTHYGYTF

clone size: few
J gene: TRBJ2-4
V gene: TRBV5-1
D gene: TRBD2
CDR3 DNA: TGCGCCAGCAGCTTGGAGACTAGCGGGGGGGCCGGAGTCAAAAACATTCAGTACTTC
CDR3 protein: CASSLETSGGAGVKNIQYF

clone size: NA
J gene: TRBJ1-2
V gene: TRBV7-2
D gene: NA
CDR3 DNA: TGTGCCAGCAGCTCCGAACTGTTCGACGGGCAAGGTGGCTACACCTTC
CDR3 protein: CASSSELFDGQGGYTF

clone size: few
J gene: TRBJ2-7
V gene: TRBV7-2
D gene: NA
CDR3 DNA: TGTGCCAGCAGCGATCAGGGGAGCTCCTACGAGCAGTACTTC
CDR3 protein: CASSDQGSSYEQYF

clone size: NA
J gene: TRBJ2-2
V gene: TRBV3-1
D gene: NA
CDR3 DNA: TGTGCCAGCAGCGGGGAAGGGTTCGCGAACACCGGGGAGCTGTTTTTT
CDR3 protein: CASSGEGFANTGELFF

clone size: few
J gene: TRBJ1-6
V gene: TRBV7-9
D gene: TRBD1
CDR3 DNA: TGTGCCAGCAGCGCTCAGGGGGTAGGTTCACCCCTCCACTTT
CDR3 protein: CASSAQGVGSPLHF

clone size: few
J gene: TRBJ1-1
V gene: TRBV24-1
D gene: NA
CDR3 DNA: TGTGCCACTGAAAGCAACACTGAAGCTTTCTTT
CDR3 protein: CATESNTEAFF

clone size: NA
J gene: TRBJ2-1
V gene: TRBV6-1
D gene: NA
CDR3 DNA: TGTGCCAGCACGGCGGGGACAGTGGGGAATGAGCAGTTCTTC
CDR3 protein: CASTAGTVGNEQFF

clone size: few
J gene: TRBJ1-4
V gene: TRBV6-5
D gene: NA
CDR3 DNA: TGTGCCAGCAGTCGACGGGGGGAAAAACTGTTTTTT
CDR3 protein: CASSRRGEKLFF

clone size: few
J gene: TRBJ2-1
V gene: TRBV5-4
D gene: NA
CDR3 DNA: TGTGCCAGCAGCTTGGGGCGAATCTCCTACAATGAGCAGTTCTTC
CDR3 protein: CASSLGRISYNEQFF

clone size: NA
J gene: TRBJ2-5
V gene: TRBV7-6
D gene: NA
CDR3 DNA: TGTTCCAGCAGCCCCAGGTGGCAAGAGACCCAGTACTTC
CDR3 protein: CSSSPRWQETQYF

clone size: NA
J gene: TRBJ1-3
V gene: TRBV25-1
D gene: NA
CDR3 DNA: TGTGCCAGCAGTGAAGGTGGGGTCCTCTCTGGAAACACCATATATTTT
CDR3 protein: CASSEGGVLSGNTIYF

clone size: few
J gene: TRBJ1-1
V gene: TRBV20-1
D gene: TRBD1
CDR3 DNA: TGCAGTGCACCCGAGGGGGTGGGACAGGGGGCTTTCTTT
CDR3 protein: CSAPEGVGQGAFF

clone size: NA
J gene: TRBJ2-5
V gene: TRBV12-3/TRBV12-4
D gene: TRBD2
CDR3 DNA: TGTGCCAGCAGACCTAGCGGGGTATACCAAGAGACCCAGTACTTC
CDR3 protein: CASRPSGVYQETQYF

clone size: few
J gene: TRBJ2-2
V gene: TRBV9
D gene: NA
CDR3 DNA: TGTGCCAGCAGCGTAGTCGGGTCGGGAGCCGGGGAGCTGTTTTTT
CDR3 protein: CASSVVGSGAGELFF

clone size: NA
J gene: TRBJ2-7
V gene: TRBV19
D gene: NA
CDR3 DNA: TGTGCCAGTAGTATTCATCAGGGGTCCTACGAGCAGTACTTC
CDR3 protein: CASSIHQGSYEQYF

clone size: many
J gene: TRBJ2-1
V gene: TRBV29-1
D gene: TRBD2
CDR3 DNA: TGCAGCGTCGGGAGGGCAGGGAGTGAGCAGTTCTTC
CDR3 protein: CSVGRAGSEQFF

clone size: NA
J gene: TRBJ2-5
V gene: TRBV6-5
D gene: NA
CDR3 DNA: TGTGCCAGCAAGACCCCTTCCCGGGAGACCCAGTACTTC
CDR3 protein: CASKTPSRETQYF

clone size: NA
J gene: TRBJ1-2
V gene: TRBV4-3
D gene: NA
CDR3 DNA: TGCGCCAGCAGCCAAGATCCAGGGGAAGCCAACTATGGCTACACCTTC
CDR3 protein: CASSQDPGEANYGYTF

clone size: few
J gene: TRBJ2-2
V gene: TRBV6-5
D gene: TRBD1
CDR3 DNA: TGTGCCAGCAGTTACGGTAGCACAGGGGCCGGGCCCGGGGAGCTGTTTTTT
CDR3 protein: CASSYGSTGAGPGELFF

clone size: few
J gene: TRBJ1-5
V gene: TRBV6-1
D gene: NA
CDR3 DNA: TGTGCCAGCAGTGAAGTGCAGACACATAAAGGCTACCAGCATTTT
CDR3 protein: CASSEVQTHKGYQHF

clone size: NA
J gene: TRBJ2-3
V gene: TRBV2
D gene: TRBD2
CDR3 DNA: TGTGCCAGCATGATTTTCAGGACTAGCTGGGACGCGGATACGCAGTATTTT
CDR3 protein: CASMIFRTSWDADTQYF

clone size: few
J gene: TRBJ2-5
V gene: TRBV20-1
D gene: NA
CDR3 DNA: TGCAGTGCCACCCGACAGGGAGGAGAGACCCAGTACTTC
CDR3 protein: CSATRQGGETQYF

clone size: many
J gene: TRBJ2-4
V gene: TRBV2
D gene: NA
CDR3 DNA: TGTGCCAGCAGGAGAGAAAACATTCAGTACTTC
CDR3 protein: CASRRENIQYF

clone size: many
J gene: TRBJ2-3
V gene: TRBV5-1
D gene: NA
CDR3 DNA: TGCGCCAGCAGCTTCGGGGAAGGCACAGATACGCAGTATTTT
CDR3 protein: CASSFGEGTDTQYF

clone size: many
J gene: TRBJ2-5
V gene: TRBV11-1
D gene: NA
CDR3 DNA: TGTGCCAGCAGCTTAACTCTAGCTGCAGAGACCCAGTACTTC
CDR3 protein: CASSLTLAAETQYF

clone size: few
J gene: TRBJ1-5
V gene: TRBV7-8
D gene: NA
CDR3 DNA: TGTGCCAGCAGCTTACGGGACACCCTCAATCAGCCCCAGCATTTT
CDR3 protein: CASSLRDTLNQPQHF

clone size: NA
J gene: TRBJ2-5
V gene: TRBV11-3
D gene: TRBD2
CDR3 DNA: TGTGCCAGCAGCTTAGGTGTGGGACTACAAGAGACCCAGTACTTC
CDR3 protein: CASSLGVGLQETQYF

clone size: few
J gene: TRBJ2-3
V gene: TRBV12-3/TRBV12-4
D gene: TRBD2
CDR3 DNA: TGTGCCAGCAGGGACAGCGGGGGGGCCGATACGCAGTATTTT
CDR3 protein: CASRDSGGADTQYF

clone size: few
J gene: TRBJ1-1
V gene: TRBV6-4
D gene: NA
CDR3 DNA: TGTGCCAGCAGTGAGGCCGTAAACACTGAAGCTTTCTTT
CDR3 protein: CASSEAVNTEAFF

clone size: many
J gene: TRBJ2-3
V gene: TRBV4-1
D gene: NA
CDR3 DNA: TGCGCCAGCAGCCAAGGGCTACCCCACTACACAGATACGCAGTATTTT
CDR3 protein: CASSQGLPHYTDTQYF

clone size: few
J gene: TRBJ1-1
V gene: TRBV28
D gene: NA
CDR3 DNA: TGTGCCAGCAGTTCCCGGGGTTTGATAAACACTGAAGCTTTCTTT
CDR3 protein: CASSSRGLINTEAFF

clone size: NA
J gene: TRBJ2-7
V gene: TRBV19
D gene: NA
CDR3 DNA: TGTGCCTCCGGGACACGGCGGCCGCAGTACTTC
CDR3 protein: CASGTRRPQYF

clone size: few
J gene: TRBJ2-7
V gene: TRBV7-3
D gene: NA
CDR3 DNA: TGTGCCAGCAGCCTAAGTCCTGGGACACCCTACGAGCAGTACTTC
CDR3 protein: CASSLSPGTPYEQYF

clone size: few
J gene: TRBJ1-2
V gene: TRBV28
D gene: NA
CDR3 DNA: TGTGCCAGCAGTTGGGCCCAGGGGAACTATGGCTACACCTTC
CDR3 protein: CASSWAQGNYGYTF

clone size: few
J gene: TRBJ1-5
V gene: TRBV6-5
D gene: NA
CDR3 DNA: TGTGCCAGCAGTTATAACGGGGCTCCCAATCAGCCCCAGCATTTT
CDR3 protein: CASSYNGAPNQPQHF

clone size: NA
J gene: TRBJ2-3
V gene: TRBV21-1
D gene: NA
CDR3 DNA: TGTGCCAGCAGCAAAGCGGGACCGAGGGGCACAGATACGCAGTATTTT
CDR3 protein: CASSKAGPRGTDTQYF